This TCR beta chain is drawn from a study of cytomegalovirus exposure and HLA in healthy donors. Study at large: Counted in an early data release were approximately 85 million unique TCRs from HLA-typed donors.

Whole-study results and caveats: In presence/absence analyses, roughly uniform sequencing depth across donors was assumed. Reportedly, fewer N-insertions than the 666-donor mean appeared in an Asian-associated ancestry cluster in a later analysis.

Worth noting for this clone: Its specificity is not known.

In the PCR, 60 Vbeta and 13 Jbeta primers were used. Generated by immunoSEQ multiplex PCR, the TCRdb table keeps only in-frame clones and is missing some. The profile shows 120,000 or so clones, roughly three quarters of them singletons. The ends were cut back, 0 bases at V and 9 bases at J, with 12 bases in the middle. The CDR3 spans 14 residues. CDR1 is MNHEY and CDR2 is SVGAGI in the germline V gene. The chain uses TRBV6-5 and TRBJ1-5; TRBD1 is a possible D gene (5 bases). The sequenced sample was PBMCs. The TCR comes from a man aged 25 to 45 in good health and CMV-seropositive. The CDR3 DNA reads TGTGCCAGCAGTTACTCCGCCAGGGTGGGGCCCCAGCATTTT. It specifies CASSYSARVGPQHF.